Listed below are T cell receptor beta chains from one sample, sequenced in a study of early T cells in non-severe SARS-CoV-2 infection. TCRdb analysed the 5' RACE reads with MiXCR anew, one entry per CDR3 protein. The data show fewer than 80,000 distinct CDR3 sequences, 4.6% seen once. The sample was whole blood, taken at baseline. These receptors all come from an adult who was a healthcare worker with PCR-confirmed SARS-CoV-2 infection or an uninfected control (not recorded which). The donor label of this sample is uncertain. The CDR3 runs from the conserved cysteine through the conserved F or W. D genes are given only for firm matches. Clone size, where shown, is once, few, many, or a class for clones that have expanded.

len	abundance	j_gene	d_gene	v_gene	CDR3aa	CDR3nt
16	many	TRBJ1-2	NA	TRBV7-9	CASSLDGPAGVYGYTF	TGTGCCAGCAGCTTAGACGGGCCCGCGGGGGTCTATGGCTACACCTTC
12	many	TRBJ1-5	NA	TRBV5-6	CASSKINQPQHF	TGTGCCAGCAGCAAGATAAACCAGCCCCAGCATTTT
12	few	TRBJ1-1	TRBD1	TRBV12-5	CASGTGQGVAFF	TGTGCTAGTGGTACCGGACAGGGGGTAGCTTTCTTT
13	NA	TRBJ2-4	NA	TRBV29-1	CSVEGVAKNIQYF	TGCAGCGTTGAAGGAGTAGCCAAAAACATTCAGTACTTC
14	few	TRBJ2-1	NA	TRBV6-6	CASSPDRSYNEQFF	TGTGCCAGCAGTCCTGACCGCTCCTACAATGAGCAGTTCTTC
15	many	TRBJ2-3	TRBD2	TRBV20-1	CSARELAKLQDTQYF	TGCAGTGCTCGTGAACTAGCGAAATTGCAAGATACGCAGTATTTT
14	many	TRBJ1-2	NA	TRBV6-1	CASSESEANYGYTF	TGTGCCAGCAGTGAATCGGAAGCTAACTATGGCTACACCTTC
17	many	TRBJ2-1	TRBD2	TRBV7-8	CASSETSGGAPYNEQFF	TGTGCCAGCAGCGAAACTAGCGGGGGGGCCCCCTACAATGAGCAGTTCTTC
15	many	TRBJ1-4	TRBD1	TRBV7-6	CASSLGGQINEKLFF	TGTGCCAGCAGCTTAGGGGGACAGATTAATGAAAAACTGTTTTTT
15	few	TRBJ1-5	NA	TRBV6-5	CASSFRGQSNQPQHF	TGTGCCAGCAGTTTCAGGGGTCAGAGCAATCAGCCCCAGCATTTT